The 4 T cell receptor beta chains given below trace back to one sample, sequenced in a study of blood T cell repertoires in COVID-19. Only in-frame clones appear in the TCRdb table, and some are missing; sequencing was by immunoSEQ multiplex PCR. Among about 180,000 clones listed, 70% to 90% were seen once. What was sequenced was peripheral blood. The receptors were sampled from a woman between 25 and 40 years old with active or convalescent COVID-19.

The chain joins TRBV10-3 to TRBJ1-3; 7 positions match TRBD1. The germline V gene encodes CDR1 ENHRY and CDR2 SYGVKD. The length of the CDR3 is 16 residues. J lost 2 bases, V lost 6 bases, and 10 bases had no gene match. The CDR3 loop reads CAISPPPGGPGNTIYF. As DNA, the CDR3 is TGTGCCATCAGCCCCCCACCAGGGGGACCTGGAAACACCATATATTTT.

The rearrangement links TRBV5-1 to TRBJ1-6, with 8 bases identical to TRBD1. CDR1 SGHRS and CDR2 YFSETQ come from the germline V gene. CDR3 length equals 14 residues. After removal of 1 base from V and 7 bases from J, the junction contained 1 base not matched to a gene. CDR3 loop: CASSLPGGNSPLHF. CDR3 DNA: TGCGCCAGCAGCTTGCCAGGGGGCAATTCACCCCTCCACTTT.

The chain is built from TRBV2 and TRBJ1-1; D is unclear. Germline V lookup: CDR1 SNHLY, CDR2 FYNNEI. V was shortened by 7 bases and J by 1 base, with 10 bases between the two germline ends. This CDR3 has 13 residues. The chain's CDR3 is CASTAVPNTEAFF. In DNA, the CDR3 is TGTGCCAGCACTGCAGTCCCGAACACTGAAGCTTTCTTT.

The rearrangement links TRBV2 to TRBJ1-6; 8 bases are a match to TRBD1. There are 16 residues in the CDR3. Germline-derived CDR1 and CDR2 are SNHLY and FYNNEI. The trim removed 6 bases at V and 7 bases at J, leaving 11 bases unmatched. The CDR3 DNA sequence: TGTGCCAGCAGGGATAAGCAGGGGGCGAGGAATTCACCCCTCCACTTT. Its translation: CASRDKQGARNSPLHF.